This TCR beta chain was documented in a study of brain T cells in children with intractable seizures. The CDR3 has 15 amino acids. Trimming took 1 base from V and 0 from J, leaving 9 bases between them. CDR1 is MGHDK, CDR2 SYGVNS, per germline. Study-wide results and limits: Known viral epitope-specific CDR3s closely matched each case's top public brain CDR3. Clones missing pre-surgery may reflect undersampling of that blood sample. Patients' HCMV serostatus was unknown; virus specificity rests on CDR3 similarity alone.

Some clones are missing from TCRdb's copy, which holds only in-frame ones; the method was immunoSEQ multiplex PCR. The data hold 5,600 or so clones, with about 91% observed a single time. Only cases whose brain tissue showed the highest T cell transcript signatures were sequenced. Pre-surgery treatment included at least one anti-epileptic drug. This clone was seen only once. Its antigen is as yet unknown. V gene TRBV25-1 combines with J gene TRBJ1-2; D gene uncertain. Sequencing used resected brain tissue, obtained at surgery. This receptor was taken from a boy under two years old with focal cortical dysplasia and intractable seizures. The CDR3 region is CASSELDSTNYGYTF. CDR3 nucleotide sequence: TGTGCCAGCAGTGAATTAGACTCTACTAACTATGGCTACACCTTC.